The 26 T cell receptor beta chains below all came from one sample that was sequenced in a study of graft-versus-host responses after intestinal transplantation. Using immunoSEQ multiplex PCR, the repertoire was profiled, and TCRdb retains in-frame clones only, with some absent. The repertoire has 20,000 to 25,000 clones, 50% to 65% of them found once; the top ten carry 0.95% to 1.1%. This specimen was alloreactive CD4+ T cells from a mixed lymphocyte reaction culture, taken before intestinal transplant. Subset noted: CFSE-low proliferating T cells sorted from roughly six-day pre-transplant mixed lymphocyte reaction (GvH or HvG direction). The receptors were gathered from a human patient who received an intestinal transplant.

This chain connects TRBV10-2 to TRBJ2-2; TRBD2 agrees at 7 bases. CDR3 length equals 15 residues. Germline trimming cut 7 bases from V and 5 bases from J; bases unmatched to any gene: 10. Germline CDR1 reads WSHSY; CDR2 reads SAAADI. The CDR3 nucleotides are TGCGCCAGCACCTCCGGGACTATCCAGACCGGGGAGCTGTTTTTT. Translation gives CASTSGTIQTGELFF.

The V call is TRBV10-2, the J call TRBJ2-7; 10 nucleotides match TRBD2. The CDR3 spans 13 residues. The V and J ends lost 7 bases and 6 bases, in that order; junction bases with no gene match: 6. From germline, CDR1 is WSHSY and CDR2 SAAADI. CDR3 coding DNA: TGCGCCAGCATTATAGCGGGAGGTGGCGAGCAGTACTTC. Residues: CASIIAGGGEQYF.

For the CDR3, the DNA is TGTGCCAGCAAAGAGGGACTAGCGGGGGGCAATGAGCAGTTCTTC. Its translation: CASKEGLAGGNEQFF. The chain recombines TRBV27 with TRBJ2-1; 15 positions agree with TRBD2. V was pared by 7 bases and J by 6 bases, with 4 bases of the junction left unmatched. The germline CDR1 and CDR2 sequences are MNHEY and SMNVEV (reference sequence). The CDR3 is 15 amino acids.

The chain has TRBV28 and TRBJ1-2; no clear D. Trimming removed 0 bases at V and 8 bases at J, with 7 bases between. From germline, CDR1 is MDHEN and CDR2 SYDVKM. This CDR3 comprises 12 residues. The CDR3 nucleotides are TGTGCCAGCAGTTTATGGAGCCGGGGCTACACCTTC. This codes for CASSLWSRGYTF.

The chain employs TRBV30 and TRBJ2-1, with a tentative D call TRBD2 (7 bases). The CDR3 contains 19 residues. The germline gives CDR1 GTSNPN, CDR2 SVGIG (reference sequence). The germline V and J ends were trimmed by 2 bases and 4 bases, with 27 bases remaining between them. CDR3 nucleotide sequence: TGTGCCTGGAGTACCCGACTGGCGGGGGCCCCCTCCGCGTACAATGAGCAGTTCTTC. It encodes CAWSTRLAGAPSAYNEQFF.

The chain links TRBV5-1 to TRBJ2-1; TRBD2 might be the D (7 bases). The CDR3 consists of 14 residues. CDR1 is SGHRS and CDR2 is YFSETQ in the germline V gene. V was shortened by 2 bases and J by 7 bases, with 13 bases between the two germline ends. The CDR3 here is CASSFRGGTNEQFF. The CDR3 DNA follows: TGCGCCAGCAGCTTTAGGGGGGGTACGAATGAGCAGTTCTTC. Based on the CDR3 plus reference TRBV5-1 and TRBJ2-1, the full variable domain is KAGVTQTPRYLIKTRGQQVTLSCSPISGHRSVSWYQQTPGQGLQFLFEYFSETQRNKGNFPGRFSGRQFSNSRSEMNVSTLELGDSALYLCASSFRGGTNEQFFGPGTRLTVL.

A few counts support this clone. The chain uses TRBV11-2 and TRBJ1-2; TRBD1 aligns across 7 bases. J gave up 0 bases and V 4 bases, and 8 bases lay outside the gene matches. Germline CDR1 and CDR2: SGHAT and FQNNGV. This CDR3 has 16 amino acids. This CDR3 is CASSSRTGGPNYGYTF. In DNA, the CDR3 is TGTGCCAGCAGCTCGCGGACAGGAGGGCCTAACTATGGCTACACCTTC.

Points on this clone: Compared with germline, one end of the junction differs, possibly owing to a read error. The chain carries TRBV6-5 and TRBJ2-7; the match to TRBD1 covers 8 bases. Germline CDR1 and CDR2: MNHEY and SVGAGI. This CDR3 contains 15 residues. The DNA of the CDR3 is TGTGCCAGCAGTCCGACAGGGGATCCCCGCTACGTGCAGTACTTC. It specifies CASSPTGDPRYVQYF.

This clone was observed a few times. V is TRBV6-1 and J is TRBJ2-7, with 7 bases that match TRBD1. The CDR3 consists of 13 residues. The germline V gene encodes CDR1 MNHNS and CDR2 SASEGT. V gave up 6 bases and J gave up 4 bases; unmatched junction bases: 6. CDR3 sequence reads: CASSLTGTYEQYF. The CDR3 DNA follows: TGTGCCAGCAGCCTGACAGGGACGTACGAGCAGTACTTC.

This chain joins TRBV6-6 and TRBJ2-7, with 7 nucleotides matching TRBD1. Trimming at V came to 7 bases and at J to 2 bases, leaving 8 bases not matched to a gene. This CDR3 is built from 14 residues. Germline V lookup: CDR1 MNHNY, CDR2 SVGAGI (reference sequence). The CDR3 DNA is TGTGCCAGCACCCCAAGACAGGGTCCCTACGAGCAGTACTTC. Translating it yields CASTPRQGPYEQYF.

This chain connects TRBV6-5 to TRBJ1-2, with 9 bases aligning to TRBD1. Unmatched junction bases numbered 9, after V lost 2 bases and J lost 8 bases. This CDR3 has 15 residues. Germline CDR1 MNHEY, CDR2 SVGAGI. The CDR3 here is CASSYRPTGGSGYTF. The CDR3 DNA reads as TGTGCCAGCAGTTACAGGCCTACAGGGGGCAGCGGCTACACCTTC.

V and J are TRBV2 and TRBJ1-1, with 9 bases aligning to TRBD1. This CDR3 spans 12 amino acids. Trimming took 7 bases from V and 5 from J; bases not matched to a gene: 2. Germline values: CDR1 SNHLY, CDR2 FYNNEI. The CDR3 sequence is CASKTGGTEAFF. CDR3 DNA sequence: TGTGCCAGCAAGACAGGGGGAACTGAAGCTTTCTTT.

This chain connects TRBV5-4 to TRBJ2-5, with TRBD2 identical over 12 bases. The trim removed 3 bases at V and 4 bases at J, leaving 10 bases unmatched. Germline loops: CDR1 SGHNT, CDR2 YYREEE (reference sequence). The CDR3 runs 17 residues. The CDR3 loop is CASSSLAGGPFLETQYF. The CDR3 bases are TGTGCCAGCAGCTCCCTAGCGGGAGGGCCTTTCTTAGAGACCCAGTACTTC.

The chain links TRBV7-8 to TRBJ2-2; 8 bases agree with TRBD1. V dropped 0 bases and J dropped 1; count of bases not matched to a gene: 1. This CDR3 spans 16 amino acids. Germline-derived CDR1 and CDR2 are SGHVS and FQNEAQ. The CDR3 DNA reads as TGTGCCAGCAGCTTAGCTGGGACAGGGAACACCGGGGAGCTGTTTTTT. This encodes CASSLAGTGNTGELFF.

The chain employs TRBV7-7 and TRBJ2-5, with TRBD1 matching 9 bases. V lost 2 bases to trimming and J lost 1 base; unmatched junction nucleotides: 2. There are 15 residues in the CDR3. The germline gives CDR1 SSHAT, CDR2 FNYEAQ (reference sequence). CDR3 sequence: CASSLMGQGQETQYF. CDR3 bases: TGTGCCAGCAGCTTAATGGGACAGGGCCAAGAGACCCAGTACTTC.

The rearrangement uses TRBV5-6 and TRBJ1-2, with TRBD1 as a possible D gene (6 bases). Germline CDR1 reads SGHDT; CDR2 reads YYEEEE. The V and J ends lost 4 bases and 7 bases respectively, with 14 bases between them. This CDR3 spans 13 amino acids. The CDR3 sequence: CASSPVGGRGYTF. The DNA for the CDR3 is TGTGCCAGCAGCCCGGTAGGGGGACGTGGCTACACCTTC.

J is TRBJ1-2 and V is TRBV7-9; 7 nucleotides align to TRBD1. V gave up 7 bases and J gave up 6 bases; unmatched junction bases: 11. Germline assignment: CDR1 SEHNR and CDR2 FQNEAQ (reference sequence). The CDR3 sequence is 14 residues long. The CDR3 loop reads CASTKTGMRHGYTF. In DNA, the CDR3 is TGTGCCAGCACCAAGACAGGGATGAGGCATGGCTACACCTTC.

This CDR3 reads CASSPTGTSGSTWAYEQYF. CDR3 coding DNA: TGTGCCAGCAGTCCCACCGGGACTAGCGGGAGCACTTGGGCCTACGAGCAGTACTTC. The rearrangement uses TRBV27 and TRBJ2-7; TRBD2 matches 14 bases. The J segment lost 2 bases and the V segment lost 5 bases, leaving 14 bases of the junction unmatched. CDR1 is MNHEY, CDR2 SMNVEV, per germline (reference sequence). The CDR3 is 19 residues long.

The chain carries TRBV7-8 and TRBJ2-5; 10 bases align to TRBD2. Germline trimming cut 1 base from V and 5 bases from J; bases unmatched to any gene: 7. The CDR3 is 16 amino acids. CDR1 SGHVS and CDR2 FQNEAQ come from the germline V gene. CDR3 region: CASSLGVTSGVETQYF. CDR3 DNA sequence: TGTGCCAGCAGCTTAGGCGTCACTAGCGGGGTGGAGACCCAGTACTTC.

The CDR3 bases are TGTGCCAGCAGTCGGGACAGGTGGAGCAATCAGCCCCAGCATTTT. Residues: CASSRDRWSNQPQHF. The genes are TRBV6-6 and TRBJ1-5; 8 nucleotides match TRBD1. CDR1 MNHNY and CDR2 SVGAGI come from the germline V gene (reference sequence). V lost 5 bases and J lost 1; bases outside the gene matches: 4. CDR3 size: 15 residues.

V gene TRBV2 combines with J gene TRBJ2-7; 9 bases align to TRBD1. In germline, CDR1 is SNHLY, CDR2 FYNNEI. Trimming at V came to 8 bases and at J to 6 bases, leaving 5 bases not matched to a gene. The CDR3 is 12 residues long. CDR3 sequence: CASAGDRVEQYF. The CDR3 bases are TGTGCCAGCGCGGGGGACAGGGTCGAGCAGTACTTC.

The chain combines TRBV6-1 with TRBJ1-6; D gene unclear. Germline V gene lookup returns CDR1 MNHNS and CDR2 SASEGT. Trimming removed 2 bases from V and 7 bases from J, with 9 bases in between. The CDR3 totals 14 residues. The CDR3 region is CASSELAGNSPLHF. Written as DNA, the CDR3 is TGTGCCAGCAGTGAATTGGCAGGCAATTCACCCCTCCACTTT.

The CDR3 region is CASSYSEFYGYTF. Written as DNA, the CDR3 is TGTGCCAGCAGCTACAGTGAATTCTATGGCTACACCTTC. The V gene is TRBV7-9, the J gene TRBJ1-2; no reliable D call. The CDR3 length is 13 residues. Trimming shortened V by 4 bases and J by 4 bases, and 10 bases separated the two germline ends. Germline CDR1 and CDR2: SEHNR and FQNEAQ (reference sequence).

The chain links TRBV18 to TRBJ2-7; D is possibly TRBD1 (8 bases). The germline CDR1 and CDR2 sequences are KGHSH and LQKENI. This CDR3 has 15 residues. Trimming pared 3 bases from V and 2 bases from J, leaving 14 bases between. CDR3 DNA sequence: TGTGCCAGCTCACCGAGGACAGGGACTACCTACGAGCAGTACTTC. Amino acids: CASSPRTGTTYEQYF.

A few counts support this clone. V usage is TRBV18 and J usage is TRBJ2-7; D is possibly TRBD1 (6 bases). Trimming removed 3 bases from V and 3 bases from J, with 15 bases in between. The CDR3 is made up of 15 amino acids. Per germline, CDR1 KGHSH and CDR2 LQKENI. The CDR3 DNA reads as TGTGCCAGCTCACCGTATAGGGGGATTAGCTACGAGCAGTACTTC. Translation gives CASSPYRGISYEQYF. The full variable domain, rest sourced from reference TRBV18 and TRBJ2-7, is NAGVMQNPRHLVRRRGQEARLRCSPMKGHSHVYWYRQLPEEGLKFMVYLQKENIIDESGMPKERFSAEFPKEGPSILRIQQVVRGDSAAYFCASSPYRGISYEQYFGPGTRLTVT.

This sequence joins TRBV6-6 and TRBJ1-6, with 7 bases aligning to TRBD1. V shed 8 bases, J shed 0 bases, and the junction held 7 bases outside the gene matches. The CDR3 extends over 16 amino acids. CDR1 and CDR2 (germline): MNHNY, SVGAGI (reference sequence). CDR3 nucleotide sequence: TGTGCCAGCTCAGACAGGGCGAGCTCCTATAATTCACCCCTCCACTTT. Encoded protein: CASSDRASSYNSPLHF.